This TCR beta chain was recorded in a study of blood T cell repertoires in COVID-19 (dated by TCRdb to about 2020). With respect to the entire study: Samples covering the acute and convalescent phases of COVID-19 were provided by collaborators in the United States, Italy and Spain. The material from the prospective study consisted of cDNA or gDNA derived from T cells, B-cell-depleted T cells, or PBMCs. Sample metadata almost always included a de-identified subject ID, COVID-19 status, age in years and sex. Where available, HLA class I and class II types were taken from metadata supplied by the sample provider and were not determined by assay-based typing. The repertoires were released in a freely available public database meant as a resource for research on the immune response to SARS-CoV-2. Samples were obtained from the ongoing ImmuneRACE study (first 160 participants) and from over a thousand subjects provided by 6 global collaborators. Subjects who had been exposed to COVID-19, were actively infected with it, or had recovered from it provided the deeply sampled blood TCRbeta repertoires that made up the dataset.

Collaborating institutions collected whole blood in K2EDTA tubes following their own protocols. Collaborator samples were shipped for TCRbeta analysis as frozen whole blood, isolated PBMCs, or DNA extracted from either sample type. The immunoSEQ Assay, a bias-controlled multiplex PCR, was used to amplify TCRbeta CDR3 regions from genomic DNA. As for how the authors treated the data: The number of nucleated cells in each sample was estimated by amplification of reference gene primers within the assay. To quantify the absolute abundance of each unique TCRbeta CDR3 rearrangement, sequence reads were collapsed and filtered. For each sample, productive Simpson clonality was calculated as the square root of Simpson's diversity index across productive rearrangements. This is the immuneACCESS table as TCRdb keeps it, with only in-frame sequences that have V and J called. A part of the clones is gone; compared with another copy, unresolved V genes explain less than half, and the rest is unexplained. V and J calls and clone size are copied from that table; D and trimming were computed from the DNA. For this sample there are a few hundred thousand clones; 89% appear just once. The top ten clones comprise roughly 1.2% of the sample.

As concerns this clone: It lacks a known antigen. No base quality values were provided; no much bigger clone lies one nucleotide off.

Study-wide conclusions, independent of this receptor: The amount of clinical and demographic metadata varied by source and participant and was provided uncurated.

Input material: peripheral blood. The clonotype originates from a man aged 35-49 years with acute or convalescent COVID-19.

The DNA is as follows: TGTGCCAGCAGCTTGCGGGGGGATCTAGCGGAACGCACAGATACGCAGTATTTT. It translates to CASSLRGDLAERTDTQYF. The V gene is TRBV7-2 and the J gene is TRBJ2-3; 8 bases in the junction line up with TRBD2. Counted from cysteine to phenylalanine, this CDR3 has 18 amino acids. The only DNA kept is the CDR3, 54 bases in frame from the first base. Ends trimmed: V by 3 bases, J by 1 base; bases unmatched to a gene: 12. Looking up the germline V gene yields CDR1 SGHTA and CDR2 FQGNSA.